One sample yielded the 29 T cell receptor beta chains listed below, sequenced in a study of T cells in Graves' hyperthyroidism and ophthalmopathy. Researchers amplified the TCR beta CDR3 regions from RNA transcripts. With the HTBI primer set, the TCR CDR3 went through a first round of RT-PCR. TCRdb re-derived calls from the multiplex PCR reads in MiXCR, one entry per CDR3 protein. The sample comprises about 580,000 distinct CDR3 sequences, roughly 14% of which are singletons, and 5.8% rests with the top ten. Input material: blood. These receptors originate from a young woman with Graves' hyperthyroidism that later progressed to Graves' ophthalmopathy.

This clonotype was counted many times. This chain connects TRBV12-3 or TRBV12-4 to TRBJ1-6; 10 bases line up with TRBD1. V shed 6 bases, J shed 10 bases, and the junction held 6 bases outside the gene matches. This CDR3 spans 14 amino acids. The CDR3 coding sequence is TGTGCCAGCAGGCGGACAGGGGGTATCTCACCCCTCCACTTT. This encodes CASRRTGGISPLHF.

In this sample, this clonotype turned up many times. The chain combines TRBV18 with TRBJ1-1; 8 positions match TRBD1. The CDR3 length is 14 residues. Germline V gives CDR1 KGHSH, CDR2 LQKENI. With V trimmed by 5 bases and J by 5 bases, 7 bases remained unmatched. CDR3 in amino acids: CASSGANRGTEAFF. The CDR3, as DNA: TGTGCCAGCTCAGGGGCTAACAGGGGGACTGAAGCTTTCTTT.

There are many counts of this clonotype. The rearrangement links TRBV28 to TRBJ1-3, with TRBD1 matching over 7 bases. Per germline, CDR1 MDHEN and CDR2 SYDVKM. With V trimmed by 5 bases and J by 2 bases, 12 bases remained unmatched. CDR3 length: 17 amino acids. DNA of the CDR3: TGTGCCAGCAGTGCTCCAGGGGGTCTAAGACCTGGAAACACCATATATTTT. This codes for CASSAPGGLRPGNTIYF.

This clonotype was seen repeatedly, ten times or more. The J gene is TRBJ2-2, the V gene TRBV5-8; weak D call: TRBD2 (6 bases). The CDR3 length is 15 residues. Trimming cost V 4 bases and J 1 base, with 11 bases left between them. Germline V gene sequence: CDR1 SGHTS, CDR2 YDEGEE. DNA for the CDR3: TGTGCCAGCAGCCAAAGCGGGTTGAACACCGGGGAGCTGTTTTTT. This codes for CASSQSGLNTGELFF.

This clonotype showed up many times. V usage is TRBV11-2 and J usage is TRBJ2-7, with 14 bases that match TRBD2. This CDR3 has 15 amino acids. Germline V gives CDR1 SGHAT, CDR2 FQNNGV. The junction had 1 base not matched to a gene; V was cut back by 3 bases and J by 3 bases. CDR3 coding DNA: TGTGCCAGCAGCTTGGGACTAGCGGGAGACTACGAGCAGTACTTC. Encoded protein: CASSLGLAGDYEQYF.

The V call is TRBV18, the J call TRBJ1-5; TRBD1 might be the D (6 bases). The germline V gene encodes CDR1 KGHSH and CDR2 LQKENI. CDR3 length: 13 residues. The V gene lost 4 bases and the J gene lost 8 bases, with 12 bases spanning the gap. In DNA, the CDR3 is TGTGCCAGCTCACGGCGGGGGGCCGAGCCCCAGCATTTT. Translation: CASSRRGAEPQHF.

This clonotype was seen repeatedly, ten times or more. The chain carries TRBV18 and TRBJ2-1; no reliable D call. CDR1 and CDR2 (germline): KGHSH, LQKENI. Trimming cost V 3 bases and J 9 bases, with 15 bases left between them. The CDR3 loop spans 14 amino acids. CDR3 amino acids: CASSPQAWAIEQFF. The CDR3 DNA is TGTGCCAGCTCACCGCAGGCGTGGGCAATTGAGCAGTTCTTC.

This clonotype was seen many times. The chain carries TRBV5-1 and TRBJ2-2; possible D gene TRBD1, 5 bases. Germline V gene sequence: CDR1 SGHRS, CDR2 YFSETQ. This CDR3 has 15 amino acids. V lost 4 bases and J 5 bases, leaving 15 bases between the germline ends. CDR3 amino acids: CASSLRRTPTGELFF. The CDR3 DNA follows: TGCGCCAGCAGCCTTAGGCGGACACCAACCGGGGAGCTGTTTTTT.

This clonotype was observed many times. The rearrangement uses TRBV9 and TRBJ2-7; D not resolved. The CDR3 runs 12 residues. Trimming removed 0 bases from V and 0 bases from J, with 1 base in between. Germline V lookup: CDR1 SGDLS, CDR2 YYNGEE. The CDR3 sequence is CASSVVSYEQYF. CDR3 coding DNA: TGTGCCAGCAGCGTAGTCTCCTACGAGCAGTACTTC.

This clonotype was found once. The rearrangement links TRBV20-1 to TRBJ2-2; the D gene is possibly TRBD2 (7 bases). Per the germline V gene, CDR1 is DFQATT and CDR2 is SNEGSKA (reference sequence). The CDR3 is made up of 14 amino acids. The CDR3 sequence is CSLRGASGDGELFF. In DNA form, the CDR3 reads TGCAGCCTACGGGGGGCCTCCGGGGACGGGGAGCTGTTTTTT.

This sequence joins TRBV6-1 and TRBJ2-1; D gene unclear. The germline V and J ends were trimmed by 7 bases and 3 bases, with 16 bases remaining between them. Germline V gives CDR1 MNHNS, CDR2 SASEGT. The CDR3 has 15 amino acids. The CDR3 nucleotides are TGTGCCAGCACTCGAAGGGATTCCCGCTACAATGAGCAGTTCTTC. This encodes CASTRRDSRYNEQFF.

This clonotype was recorded at least ten times. This sequence joins TRBV20-1 and TRBJ1-1; D is unresolved. The CDR3 sequence is 10 residues long. Trimming took 6 bases from V and 8 from J, leaving 10 bases between them. Germline CDR1 reads DFQATT; CDR2 reads SNEGSKA (reference sequence). The CDR3 reads CSAYDLEAFF. Here the CDR3 DNA reads TGCAGTGCCTATGACCTCGAAGCTTTCTTT.

This clonotype has at least ten counts. The CDR3 sequence is CSARVGTPSTDTQYF. The DNA for the CDR3 is TGCAGTGCTAGAGTTGGTACACCCAGCACAGATACGCAGTATTTT. The gene calls are TRBV20-1 and TRBJ2-3; D is unclear. Germline CDR1 is DFQATT and CDR2 is SNEGSKA (reference sequence). V lost 1 base and J 0 bases, leaving 11 bases between the germline ends. The CDR3 extends over 15 amino acids.

In this sample, this clonotype turned up many times. The chain couples TRBV19 to TRBJ1-4; D is unresolved. Looked up from germline, CDR1 is LNHDA and CDR2 is SQIVND (reference sequence). CDR3 size: 15 residues. Trimming cost V 0 bases and J 0 bases, with 5 bases left between them. The CDR3, as DNA: TGTGCCAGTAGTATAGAACCTGCAACTAATGAAAAACTGTTTTTT. Protein product: CASSIEPATNEKLFF.

This clonotype was seen repeatedly, ten times or more. The chain has TRBV7-9 and TRBJ2-7; 7 bases align to TRBD2. The CDR3 consists of 13 residues. V trimming: 5 bases; J trimming: 2 bases; junction bases outside the gene matches: 3. Germline-derived CDR1 and CDR2 are SEHNR and FQNEAQ (reference sequence). Here the CDR3 reads CASSEGTTYEQYF. CDR3 nucleotides: TGTGCCAGCAGCGAAGGGACTACCTACGAGCAGTACTTC.

Only a few counts were recorded for this clonotype. The V and J genes are TRBV3-1 and TRBJ2-2, with 14 bases matching TRBD2. The CDR3 covers 15 residues. Per germline, CDR1 LGHDT and CDR2 YNNKEL (reference sequence). J was trimmed by 6 bases and V by 6 bases; bases with no gene match: 3. The CDR3 nucleotides are TGTGCCAGCAGTAAGGGACTAGCGGGAGCCGGGGAGCTGTTTTTT. As protein: CASSKGLAGAGELFF.

The table lists this clonotype with many counts. This rearrangement joins TRBV12-5 to TRBJ1-1; D is uncertain. CDR3 length equals 15 residues. V gave up 1 base and J gave up 0 bases, with 9 bases separating them. Germline CDR1 is LGHNT and CDR2 is FRNRAP. The CDR3 sequence is CASGLAAAMNTEAFF. CDR3 DNA: TGTGCTAGTGGTTTGGCGGCAGCCATGAACACTGAAGCTTTCTTT.

This clonotype turned up a few times. This may arise from a read error, as a much more abundant clone is one base away. The rearrangement links TRBV7-2 to TRBJ1-2, with 7 positions matching TRBD1. CDR1 and CDR2 (germline): SGHTA, FQGNSA. This CDR3 is 13 amino acids long. After removal of 5 bases from V and 4 bases from J, the junction contained 4 bases not matched to a gene. The CDR3 reads CASSRDSPYGYTF. The CDR3 region has the DNA TGTGCCAGCAGCCGGGACAGCCCCTATGGCTACACCTTC. Together with reference TRBV7-2 and TRBJ1-2, the CDR3 gives the full variable domain: GAGVSQSPSNKVTEKGKDVELRCDPISGHTALYWYRQSLGQGLEFLIYFQGNSAPDKSGLPSDRFSAERTGGSVSTLTIQRTQQEDSAVYLCASSRDSPYGYTFGSGTRLTVV.

This chain links TRBV20-1 with TRBJ2-5, with 12 bases lining up with TRBD2. The V and J ends lost 5 bases and 2 bases, in that order; junction bases with no gene match: 6. This CDR3 is 15 amino acids long. CDR1 and CDR2 (germline): DFQATT, SNEGSKA (reference sequence). CDR3 sequence reads: CSAPRLAGEQETQYF. The CDR3 region has the DNA TGCAGTGCTCCCCGACTAGCGGGAGAGCAAGAGACCCAGTACTTC.

This clonotype was seen just once. The J gene is TRBJ1-2, the V gene TRBV6-1; D ambiguous. The CDR3 sequence is 14 residues long. The germline V gene encodes CDR1 MNHNS and CDR2 SASEGT. The V and J ends lost 5 bases and 2 bases respectively, with 12 bases between them. CDR3 in amino acids: CASSTQRANYGYTF. In DNA, the CDR3 is TGTGCCAGCAGTACCCAGCGGGCCAACTATGGCTACACCTTC.

This clonotype was picked up many times. V is TRBV29-1 and J is TRBJ1-1, with no clear D. Germline V lookup: CDR1 SQVTM, CDR2 ANQGSEA. The CDR3 covers 14 residues. Deletions cut 3 bases from V and 0 bases from J, with 11 bases between. The CDR3 nucleotides read TGCAGCGTTGATGCGGGCAGCCTGAACACTGAAGCTTTCTTT. This encodes CSVDAGSLNTEAFF.

This clonotype was picked up many times. The genes are TRBV11-1 and TRBJ2-1; a possible D gene is TRBD2 (5 bases). Trimming took off 4 bases at V and 0 bases at J, with 10 bases between the two ends. This CDR3 spans 15 amino acids. Germline CDR1 is SGHAT and CDR2 is FQDESV (reference sequence). Here the CDR3 reads CASSSGFSSYNEQFF. CDR3 nucleotide sequence: TGTGCCAGCAGCTCGGGGTTTAGCTCCTACAATGAGCAGTTCTTC.

The table lists this clonotype with many counts. This chain connects TRBV12-3 or TRBV12-4 to TRBJ2-1; D possibly corresponds to TRBD1 (6 bases). The CDR3 has 15 amino acids. Trimming pared 2 bases from V and 3 bases from J, leaving 11 bases between. For the CDR3, the DNA is TGTGCCAGCAGTTTAACCAGGGGTGTCTACAATGAGCAGTTCTTC. Translated, it gives CASSLTRGVYNEQFF.

The CDR3 region has the DNA TGCAGCGTTGAGGCTACCCCCAATGAGCAGTTCTTC. Translating it yields CSVEATPNEQFF. This chain joins TRBV29-1 and TRBJ2-1; unclear D gene. This CDR3 has 12 amino acids. Germline V CDR1 and CDR2: SQVTM, ANQGSEA. V was clipped by 3 bases and J by 6 bases, with 9 bases between them.

J is TRBJ2-5 and V is TRBV27; D is possibly TRBD1 or TRBD2 (5 bases each). Trimming pared 3 bases from V and 5 bases from J, leaving 16 bases between. The CDR3 totals 15 residues. The germline gives CDR1 MNHEY, CDR2 SMNVEV (reference sequence). CDR3 sequence reads: CASSFSASWGETQYF. CDR3 sequence (DNA): TGTGCCAGCAGTTTCTCGGCCTCCTGGGGGGAGACCCAGTACTTC.

This clonotype was seen more than once but under ten times. V and J are TRBV27 and TRBJ2-7; D is unresolved. V lost 10 bases to trimming and J lost 7 bases, with 17 bases between them. The CDR3 totals 12 residues. Germline values: CDR1 MNHEY, CDR2 SMNVEV (reference sequence). CDR3 loop: CATGRVLSEQYF. Here the CDR3 DNA reads TGTGCCACAGGACGGGTCCTTTCGGAGCAGTACTTC.

This clonotype was seen repeatedly, ten times or more. The gene calls are TRBV18 and TRBJ2-1, with no clear D. Germline CDR1 and CDR2: KGHSH and LQKENI. The CDR3 is made up of 15 amino acids. Trimming pared 4 bases from V and 4 bases from J, leaving 14 bases between. The chain's CDR3 is CASSLHGLHYNEQFF. The CDR3 DNA follows: TGTGCCAGCTCACTACACGGGCTCCATTACAATGAGCAGTTCTTC.

This clonotype occurred many times. The V gene is TRBV29-1, the J gene TRBJ2-7; D remains ambiguous. Trimming removed 0 bases from V and 2 bases from J, with 11 bases in between. The CDR3 is 14 amino acids. CDR1 is SQVTM, CDR2 ANQGSEA, per germline. In DNA, the CDR3 is TGCAGCGTTGAAGATGCCGGTGAGACCTACGAGCAGTACTTC. Translating it yields CSVEDAGETYEQYF.

This clonotype was counted at least ten times. The chain carries TRBV24-1 and TRBJ2-3, with no clear D. The CDR3 sequence is 11 residues long. With 3 bases removed from V and 3 bases from J, the gap between germline ends came to 0 bases. From germline, CDR1 is KGHDR and CDR2 SFDVKD. Here the CDR3 reads CATSDTDTQYF. The CDR3 coding sequence is TGTGCCACCAGTGATACAGATACGCAGTATTTT.